This T cell receptor beta chain appears in the sequencing data of a study of shared clonotypes between healthy human individuals. Overall study: Donors had three CD4 naive, three CD4 memory, two CD8 naive and one CD8 memory plate apiece.

V was trimmed by 2 bases and J by 4 bases, leaving 5 bases between them. CDR1 and CDR2 from the germline V gene are SGHTA and FQGNSA. There are 12 residues in the CDR3. Each sorted subset replicate got 200 ng genomic DNA, roughly 33,000 genomes. Produced via immunoSEQ multiplex PCR; TCRdb's table is partial and in-frame only. The table lists about 1.1 million clones, roughly 80% of them singletons, with approximately 0.9% in the top ten. This chain joins TRBV7-2 and TRBJ2-5; perhaps TRBD1 as D (5 bases). This receptor was taken from a young man in good health. Some clones in this sample may be carry-over from other donors' samples. Material: memory CD4+ T cells from PBMCs. The subset here: CD45RA-negative fraction. CDR3 in amino acids: CASSLQGETQYF. CDR3 nucleotides: TGTGCCAGCAGCTTACAGGGAGAGACCCAGTACTTC.